The 12 T cell receptor beta chains below come from one sample, sequenced in a study of CD8 T cells in Susac syndrome. RNA, at about 0.5 to 1 ug, was reverse transcribed with random hexamers. Each CDR3 protein is one row after TCRdb ran MiXCR on the immunoSEQ multiplex PCR reads. The sample yields nearly 110,000 distinct CDR3 sequences, around 94% seen once. The sample was CD8+ T cells from PBMCs. The source of these receptors is a human donor with Susac syndrome.

This chain links TRBV7-9 with TRBJ2-1; 7 nucleotides agree with TRBD1. CDR1 and CDR2 (germline): SEHNR, FQNEAQ (reference sequence). The CDR3 extends over 15 amino acids. The V segment lost 5 bases and the J segment 5 bases; nucleotides outside the gene matches: 9. The CDR3 DNA reads as TGTGCCAGCAGCCATCCGGACACAGGGGACAATGAGCAGTTCTTC. Translated, it gives CASSHPDTGDNEQFF.

V usage is TRBV6-1 and J usage is TRBJ2-7; the D gene is possibly TRBD2 (6 bases). This CDR3 has 12 amino acids. Trimming took off 10 bases at V and 2 bases at J, with 12 bases between the two ends. CDR1 is MNHNS, CDR2 SASEGT, per germline. The CDR3 DNA sequence: TGTGCCACGGGGGACGGGGCCTACGAGCAGTACTTC. Translation gives CATGDGAYEQYF.

The gene calls are TRBV5-1 and TRBJ1-2; no firm D call. CDR1 is SGHRS and CDR2 is YFSETQ in the germline V gene. The CDR3 runs 15 residues. V shed 2 bases and J shed 4 bases, with 15 bases lying between them. The CDR3 loop reads CASSLMTGLSYGYTF. In DNA, the CDR3 is TGCGCCAGCAGCTTAATGACCGGACTATCCTATGGCTACACCTTC.

V gene TRBV27 combines with J gene TRBJ1-4, with D unclear. This CDR3 spans 14 amino acids. Germline values: CDR1 MNHEY, CDR2 SMNVEV (reference sequence). The germline V and J ends were trimmed by 5 bases and 0 bases, with 7 bases remaining between them. The CDR3 sequence is CASSETATNEKLFF. The CDR3 region has the DNA TGTGCCAGCAGTGAAACTGCAACTAATGAAAAACTGTTTTTT.

The V gene is TRBV12-5, the J gene TRBJ2-7, with D perhaps TRBD2 (6 bases). This CDR3 is 13 amino acids long. V was cut by 5 bases and J by 5 bases, with 13 bases left in between. The germline V gene has CDR1 LGHNT and CDR2 FRNRAP. In DNA form, the CDR3 reads TGTGCTAGTGGTCCCGGAGGGAACCACGAGCAGTACTTC. Protein sequence: CASGPGGNHEQYF.

This rearrangement joins TRBV6-5 to TRBJ2-5, with D perhaps matching TRBD1 or TRBD2 (6 bases each). The CDR3 extends over 15 amino acids. Per the germline V gene, CDR1 is MNHEY and CDR2 is SVGAGI. The V end was cut by 2 bases, the J end by 2 bases, with 12 bases between. The CDR3 DNA is TGTGCCAGCAGTTACGGGGGCGGGATGCAAGAGACCCAGTACTTC. Protein: CASSYGGGMQETQYF.

The gene calls are TRBV4-1 and TRBJ2-2; 8 bases are shared with TRBD1. V shed 1 base and J 3 bases; nucleotides not matched to a gene: 4. This CDR3 spans 16 amino acids. Germline lookup yields CDR1 MGHRA and CDR2 YSYEKL. The DNA of the CDR3 is TGCGCCAGCAGCCAAGGCCAGGGGGCTCACACCGGGGAGCTGTTTTTT. This gives the protein CASSQGQGAHTGELFF.

The CDR3 spells CASSVVPGDYSPLHF. As DNA, the CDR3 is TGTGCCAGCAGCGTAGTCCCGGGGGATTATTCACCCCTCCACTTT. This chain joins TRBV9 and TRBJ1-6, with D maybe TRBD1 (5 bases). This CDR3 contains 15 residues. V shed 0 bases and J shed 8 bases, with 12 bases lying between them. Looked up from germline, CDR1 is SGDLS and CDR2 is YYNGEE.

This sequence joins TRBV6-5 and TRBJ2-2; D may be TRBD1 (5 bases). V was shortened by 5 bases and J by 4 bases, with 8 bases between the two germline ends. Germline V gene data show CDR1 as MNHEY and CDR2 as SVGAGI. The CDR3 runs 13 residues. The CDR3 region has the DNA TGTGCCAGCAGTGGACAAATCACCGGGGAGCTGTTTTTT. It specifies CASSGQITGELFF.

V usage is TRBV2 and J usage is TRBJ2-3; D assignment may be TRBD1 or TRBD2 (5 bases each). This CDR3 has 15 residues. Trimming left V 5 bases short and J 1 base short, with 13 bases between. Germline loops: CDR1 SNHLY, CDR2 FYNNEI. In nucleotides, the CDR3 is TGTGCCAGCAGTCCCCGGGACCTGGGCACAGATACGCAGTATTTT. Translation gives CASSPRDLGTDTQYF.

This sequence joins TRBV14 and TRBJ2-7; tentatively, D is TRBD2 (6 bases). The germline gives CDR1 SGHDN, CDR2 FVKESK. With 2 bases removed from V and 3 bases from J, the gap between germline ends came to 14 bases. The CDR3 contains 15 residues. The CDR3 DNA follows: TGTGCCAGCAGCCAAACGGGGGTGAGGAACTACGAGCAGTACTTC. Translated: CASSQTGVRNYEQYF.

In its sample, this clonotype was seen once. This chain joins TRBV20-1 and TRBJ1-1; TRBD1 aligns across 7 bases. Trimming cost V 1 base and J 7 bases; bases outside gene matches: 12. CDR1 is DFQATT, CDR2 SNEGSKA, per germline (reference sequence). The CDR3 totals 15 residues. The CDR3, as DNA: TGCAGTGCTAGAGGACGGGACAGAGAGCTACTTGAAGCTTTCTTT. Protein: CSARGRDRELLEAFF.